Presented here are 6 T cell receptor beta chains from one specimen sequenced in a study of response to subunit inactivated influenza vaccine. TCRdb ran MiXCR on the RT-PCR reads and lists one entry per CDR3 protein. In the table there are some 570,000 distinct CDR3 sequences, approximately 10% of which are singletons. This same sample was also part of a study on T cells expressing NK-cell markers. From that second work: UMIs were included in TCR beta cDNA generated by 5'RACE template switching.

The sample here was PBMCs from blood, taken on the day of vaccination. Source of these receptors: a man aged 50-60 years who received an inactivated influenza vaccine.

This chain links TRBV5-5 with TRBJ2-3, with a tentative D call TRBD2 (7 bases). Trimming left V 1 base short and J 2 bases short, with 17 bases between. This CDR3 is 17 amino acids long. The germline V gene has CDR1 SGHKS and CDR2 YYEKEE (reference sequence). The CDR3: CASSLIRGAKNTDTQYF. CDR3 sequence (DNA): TGTGCCAGCAGCTTGATTCGGGGGGCCAAAAACACAGATACGCAGTATTTT. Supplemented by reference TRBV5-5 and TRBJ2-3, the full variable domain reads DAGVTQSPTHLIKTRGQQVTLRCSPISGHKSVSWYQQVLGQGPQFIFQYYEKEERGRGNFPDRFSARQFPNYSSELNVNALLLGDSALYLCASSLIRGAKNTDTQYFGPGTRLTVL.

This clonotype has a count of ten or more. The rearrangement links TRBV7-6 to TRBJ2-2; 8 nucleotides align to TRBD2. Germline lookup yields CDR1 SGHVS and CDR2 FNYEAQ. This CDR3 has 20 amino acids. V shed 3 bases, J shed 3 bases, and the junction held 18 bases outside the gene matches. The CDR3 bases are TGTGCCAGCAGCTTGTTTACCACCGGGGGGGGATCCTCTTACACCGGGGAGCTGTTTTTT. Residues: CASSLFTTGGGSSYTGELFF.

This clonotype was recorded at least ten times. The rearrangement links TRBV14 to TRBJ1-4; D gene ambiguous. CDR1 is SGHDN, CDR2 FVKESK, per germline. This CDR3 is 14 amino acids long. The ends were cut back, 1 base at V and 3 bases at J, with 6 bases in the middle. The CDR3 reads CASSQVRPNEKLFF. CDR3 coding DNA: TGTGCCAGCAGCCAAGTGCGGCCTAATGAAAAACTGTTTTTT.

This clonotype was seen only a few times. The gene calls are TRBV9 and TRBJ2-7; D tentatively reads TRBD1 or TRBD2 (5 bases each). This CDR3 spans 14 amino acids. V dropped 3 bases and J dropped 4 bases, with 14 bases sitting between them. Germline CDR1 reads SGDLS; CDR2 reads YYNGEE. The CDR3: CASSGGTNPYEQYF. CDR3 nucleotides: TGTGCCAGCAGCGGAGGGACCAATCCTTACGAGCAGTACTTC.

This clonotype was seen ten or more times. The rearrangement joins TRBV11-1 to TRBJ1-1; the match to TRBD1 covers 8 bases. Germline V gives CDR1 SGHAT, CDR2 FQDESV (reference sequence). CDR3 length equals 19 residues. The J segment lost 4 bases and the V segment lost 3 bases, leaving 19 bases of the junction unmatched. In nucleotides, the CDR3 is TGTGCCAGCAGCTTGATAGGGAGGACAGGGAGTATGTTGGTCACTGAAGCTTTCTTT. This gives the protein CASSLIGRTGSMLVTEAFF.

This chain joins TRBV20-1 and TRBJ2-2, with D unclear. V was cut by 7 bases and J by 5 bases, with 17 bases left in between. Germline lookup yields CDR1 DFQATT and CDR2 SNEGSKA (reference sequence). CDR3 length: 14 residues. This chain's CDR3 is CSGEPETFTGELFF. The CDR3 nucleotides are TGCAGTGGAGAGCCCGAAACTTTTACCGGGGAGCTGTTTTTT.